The clone carrying this T cell receptor beta chain was detected a few times. Building the TCR beta libraries relied on iRepertoire HTBI primers, and CDR3 regions underwent Arm-PCR. TCRdb reanalysed the multiplex PCR reads using MiXCR and keeps one entry per CDR3 protein. The repertoire holds about 420,000 distinct CDR3 sequences, roughly 15% seen once, with 20% to 25% in the top ten. Germline values: CDR1 SEHNR, CDR2 FQNEAQ (reference sequence). V was pared by 7 bases and J by 5 bases, with 5 bases of the junction left unmatched. The CDR3 extends over 14 amino acids. This sample was taken from a study of regulatory T cells in long-lasting Graves disease. Time point reported: newly diagnosed GD, antithyroid drugs for less than 3 months. The TCR library was prepared using RNA isolated from PBMCs. These data were also reused for a study on T cells in Graves' hyperthyroidism and ophthalmopathy.

J is TRBJ2-2 and V is TRBV7-9, with TRBD1 matching 9 bases. The sequence was obtained from a woman younger than 30 with Graves disease. Sequencing was performed on peripheral blood mononuclear cells (PBMCs), taken at new diagnosis, from a patient treated with antithyroid drugs. In nucleotides, the CDR3 is TGTGCCAGCACACAGGGGGCGCGAACCGGGGAGCTGTTTTTT. Its translation is CASTQGARTGELFF.